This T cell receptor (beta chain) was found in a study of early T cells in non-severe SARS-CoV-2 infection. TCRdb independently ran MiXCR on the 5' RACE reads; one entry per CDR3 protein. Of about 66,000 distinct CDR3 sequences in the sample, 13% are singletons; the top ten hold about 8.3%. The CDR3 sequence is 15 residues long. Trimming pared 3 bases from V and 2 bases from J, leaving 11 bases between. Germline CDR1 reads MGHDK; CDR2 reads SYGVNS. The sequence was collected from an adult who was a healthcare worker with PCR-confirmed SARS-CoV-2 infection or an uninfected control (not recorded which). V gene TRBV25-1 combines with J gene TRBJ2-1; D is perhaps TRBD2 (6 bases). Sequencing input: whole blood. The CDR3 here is CASSDSGPTYNEQFF. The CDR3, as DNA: TGTGCCAGCAGTGACAGCGGGCCTACCTACAATGAGCAGTTCTTC. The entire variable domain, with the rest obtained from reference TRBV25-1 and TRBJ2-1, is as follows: EADIYQTPRYLVIGTGKKITLECSQTMGHDKMYWYQQDPGMELHLIHYSYGVNSTEKGDLSSESTVSRIRTEHFPLTLESARPSHTSQYLCASSDSGPTYNEQFFGPGTRLTVL.